These T cell receptor beta chains were read from a single sample in a study of T-cell memory formation after mild COVID-19. Via MiXCR, TCRdb re-called the 5' RACE reads, giving one row per CDR3 protein. Of some 490,000 distinct CDR3 sequences in the sample, approximately 18% are singletons; the top ten hold approximately 13%. Sequencing was carried out using PBMCs or a T cell subset sorted from them (not recorded which). All receptors come from an adult woman who had mild COVID-19 (a few samples of this study predate the infection). Cell type and time point are not known. Each CDR3 is given with its conserved first and last residue. A D gene is named only where the DNA matches it firmly. Some rows have no size entry. The others give once, few or many, or a class for an expanded clone.

D gene,CDR3 length,J gene,V gene,clone size,CDR3 DNA,CDR3 protein
TRBD2,17,TRBJ2-1,TRBV5-5,few,TGTGCCAGCAGCCTAAGGGTGACTAGCGGGGGACACAATGAGCAGTTCTTC,CASSLRVTSGGHNEQFF
NA,17,TRBJ1-1,TRBV20-1,NA,TGCAGTGCTAGAGTTAATGCCCGTGGGGGACTGAACACTGAAGCTTTCTTT,CSARVNARGGLNTEAFF
NA,11,TRBJ2-7,TRBV29-1,NA,TGCAGCGTTGGGGCAGCGGATGAGCAGTACTTC,CSVGAADEQYF
TRBD2,15,TRBJ2-3,TRBV12-3/TRBV12-4,many,TGTGCCAGCAGTTTAAGACTAGCGGGCACAGATACGCAGTATTTT,CASSLRLAGTDTQYF
TRBD1,15,TRBJ2-7,TRBV12-3/TRBV12-4,few,TGTGCCAGCACCGACCAGGGGACAGCCGAACACGAGCAGTACTTC,CASTDQGTAEHEQYF
NA,12,TRBJ2-5,TRBV5-1,few,TGCGCCAGCAGCTACAGGGACCAGACCCAGTACTTC,CASSYRDQTQYF
NA,20,TRBJ1-2,TRBV7-9,NA,TGTGCCAGCAGCTTAGCGGGCCCAAGCCAAGTCTCTTCCTGGGGCTATGGCTACACCTTC,CASSLAGPSQVSSWGYGYTF
NA,12,TRBJ1-2,TRBV20-1,once,TGCAGTGCTAGAGCCCCAGGTCACGGCTACACCTTC,CSARAPGHGYTF
TRBD1,14,TRBJ2-7,TRBV29-1,few,TGCAGCGTTGACGGTGCAGGGGGTGGGACCGAGCAGTACTTC,CSVDGAGGGTEQYF
TRBD1,15,TRBJ1-5,TRBV7-2,NA,TGTGCCAGCAGCTTATTGGGACAGGGGGATCAGCCCCAGCATTTT,CASSLLGQGDQPQHF
TRBD2,19,TRBJ2-7,TRBV20-1,few,TGCAGTGCTAGTTCTCCGTTGGGGCCACTAGCGGGAGGATCCTACGAGCAGTACTTC,CSASSPLGPLAGGSYEQYF
NA,12,TRBJ2-3,TRBV7-2,NA,TGTGCCAGCAGCCCGTTAAACAATACGCAGTATTTT,CASSPLNNTQYF
NA,17,TRBJ2-1,TRBV21-1,once,TGTGCCAGCAGCAATTGGCTGGACGGGGGACTGAACAATGAGCAGTTCTTC,CASSNWLDGGLNNEQFF
NA,15,TRBJ2-2,TRBV14,few,TGTGCCAGCAGCCAAGACCGTCTGAACACCGGGGAGCTGTTTTTT,CASSQDRLNTGELFF
TRBD1,13,TRBJ1-6,TRBV25-1,few,TGTGCCAGCGCCGGGACAGGGTTCTCACCCCTCCACTTT,CASAGTGFSPLHF
NA,13,TRBJ2-7,TRBV20-1,few,TGCAGTGCTAGATCGAGCTCCTCCTACGAGCAGTACTTC,CSARSSSSYEQYF
TRBD2,17,TRBJ2-3,TRBV11-2,NA,TGTGCCAGCAGCTTAGGACCGGGACTAGCGGCCACAGATACGCAGTATTTT,CASSLGPGLAATDTQYF
NA,14,TRBJ2-2,TRBV7-7,few,TGTGCTAGCAGTCCGGCAGGGAGCACCGGGGAGCTGTTTTTT,CASSPAGSTGELFF
TRBD2,14,TRBJ2-7,TRBV6-6,once,TGTGCCAGCAGCCCCCCGGGGGGGGCGCGAGAGCAGTACTTC,CASSPPGGAREQYF
NA,14,TRBJ2-3,TRBV25-1,NA,TGTGCCAGCGGCGTTCCGGGCGACACAGATACGCAGTATTTT,CASGVPGDTDTQYF
NA,15,TRBJ2-1,TRBV30,NA,TGTGCCTGGAGTGAGGACTCGATAGAGAACAATGAGCAGTTCTTC,CAWSEDSIENNEQFF
NA,16,TRBJ2-7,TRBV27,NA,TGTGCCAGCAGTACCAACCGGGACTCTTACTCCTACGAGCAGTACTTC,CASSTNRDSYSYEQYF
TRBD2,13,TRBJ2-1,TRBV20-1,few,TGCAGTGCCCCCGGGGGGGGCCACAATGAGCAGTTCTTC,CSAPGGGHNEQFF
NA,13,TRBJ1-2,TRBV6-6,NA,TGTGCCAGCAGTTACAGGTCGGCCTATGGCTACACCTTC,CASSYRSAYGYTF
TRBD2,17,TRBJ2-7,TRBV6-6,NA,TGTGCCAGCAGTTACTCGACTAGCGGGAGTCGGTCCTACGAGCAGTACTTC,CASSYSTSGSRSYEQYF
NA,13,TRBJ2-7,TRBV28,NA,TGTGCCAGCAGTCCCCCTCCCTCGGGGGAGCAGTACTTC,CASSPPPSGEQYF
TRBD1,13,TRBJ1-1,TRBV9,NA,TGTGCCAGCAGCGCAGACAGGGACACTGAAGCTTTCTTT,CASSADRDTEAFF
NA,14,TRBJ1-1,TRBV5-1,NA,TGCGCCAGCAGCTTTAACCGACCCGGGACTGAAGCTTTCTTT,CASSFNRPGTEAFF
NA,13,TRBJ2-3,TRBV7-3,NA,TGTGCCAGCAGCTTAAAGGGGCGAGATACGCAGTATTTT,CASSLKGRDTQYF
NA,13,TRBJ1-1,TRBV7-9,NA,TGTGCCAGCAGGCAGGGGCGGTGGACTGAAGCTTTCTTT,CASRQGRWTEAFF
TRBD1,13,TRBJ1-1,TRBV18,few,TGTGCCAGCTTAAAAGGACAGGGTACTGAAGCTTTCTTT,CASLKGQGTEAFF
NA,16,TRBJ1-6,TRBV7-9,NA,TGTGCCAGCAGACCAATCTCGCCGGCGGCAGATTCACCCCTCCACTTT,CASRPISPAADSPLHF
NA,15,TRBJ1-1,TRBV5-1,many,TGCGCCAGCAGCTTGGACCAGGATTTAGACACTGAAGCTTTCTTT,CASSLDQDLDTEAFF
NA,16,TRBJ2-1,TRBV19,few,TGTGCCAGTAGTATAAGTCCGGGATCTTCCTACAATGAGCAGTTCTTC,CASSISPGSSYNEQFF
TRBD1,13,TRBJ2-7,TRBV12-3/TRBV12-4,many,TGTGCCAGCAGCTTGGGACAGACATACGAGCAGTACTTC,CASSLGQTYEQYF
NA,13,TRBJ1-2,TRBV6-5,few,TGTGCCAGCAGTTATACAGACCTCTATGGCTACACCTTC,CASSYTDLYGYTF
TRBD2,19,TRBJ2-1,TRBV5-4,NA,TGTGCCAGCAGCTTGTCGGGACTAGTAGGGGCGAGCTCCTACAATGAGCAGTTCTTC,CASSLSGLVGASSYNEQFF
NA,14,TRBJ2-3,TRBV30,NA,TGTGCCTGGAGTGTAGGGGAGTTCACAGATACGCAGTATTTT,CAWSVGEFTDTQYF
NA,15,TRBJ2-6,TRBV11-2,NA,TGTGCCAGCAGCCCCCGTAACTCTGGGGCCAACGTCCTGACTTTC,CASSPRNSGANVLTF
NA,13,TRBJ1-5,TRBV15,NA,TGTGCCACCAGCACTAGACCTAATCAGCCCCAGCATTTT,CATSTRPNQPQHF
NA,14,TRBJ1-2,TRBV29-1,NA,TGCAGCGTGAGCGGGAGGGCCTCGCCCTATGGCTACACCTTC,CSVSGRASPYGYTF
NA,17,TRBJ2-1,TRBV7-2,few,TGTGCCAGCAGCTTAGCTTTTGCGGGTAGCTCCTACAATGAGCAGTTCTTC,CASSLAFAGSSYNEQFF
NA,12,TRBJ1-1,TRBV24-1,few,TGTGCCACCAGTGATCGGGGGACTCGGGCTTTCTTT,CATSDRGTRAFF
NA,14,TRBJ1-1,TRBV5-1,NA,TGCGCCAGCAGGACAGACCTCAGTGGCACTGAAGCTTTCTTT,CASRTDLSGTEAFF
TRBD1,16,TRBJ2-7,TRBV12-3/TRBV12-4,NA,TGTGCCAGCAGTCAAAGGGACAGGGTGATCTCCTACGAGCAGTACTTC,CASSQRDRVISYEQYF
TRBD2,15,TRBJ2-1,TRBV11-1,many,TGTGCCAGCAGCTTTAGAACTAGCGGGTACAATGAGCAGTTCTTC,CASSFRTSGYNEQFF
NA,14,TRBJ2-5,TRBV5-1,NA,TGCGCCAGCAGCTTGGCCGGGACGGTAGAGACCCAGTACTTC,CASSLAGTVETQYF
TRBD2,19,TRBJ2-4,TRBV20-1,NA,TGCAGTGCTAGAGGGCTAGCGGGAGGACCCCTTCTAGCCAAAAACATTCAGTACTTC,CSARGLAGGPLLAKNIQYF
NA,15,TRBJ2-5,TRBV5-1,few,TGCGCCAGCAGCCACCTCGGTTCGAGGCAAGAGACCCAGTACTTC,CASSHLGSRQETQYF
NA,16,TRBJ2-5,TRBV7-2,NA,TGTGCCAGCAGCTTAGCGGTGACCCCGACTGCGGAGACCCAGTACTTC,CASSLAVTPTAETQYF
NA,13,TRBJ2-7,TRBV4-2,few,TGTGCCAGCAGCCAAGATGGGGGCTACGAGCAGTACTTC,CASSQDGGYEQYF
NA,14,TRBJ2-1,TRBV7-2,few,TGTGCCAGCAGCTCCCGGCGGGACTACAATGAGCAGTTCTTC,CASSSRRDYNEQFF
NA,14,TRBJ2-1,TRBV7-3,few,TGTGCCAGCAGCTCACAATCGAACTACAATGAGCAGTTCTTC,CASSSQSNYNEQFF
NA,14,TRBJ1-6,TRBV11-2,NA,TGTGCCAGCAGCCACAGGGTAAAGAATTCACCCCTCCACTTT,CASSHRVKNSPLHF
NA,14,TRBJ2-1,TRBV5-1,many,TGCGCCAGCAATGAGGGGGGTGGCTACAATGAGCAGTTCTTC,CASNEGGGYNEQFF
NA,14,TRBJ1-1,TRBV29-1,NA,TGCAGCGTTCCGGCTAGGGTCTCCTTATCTGAAGCTTTCTTT,CSVPARVSLSEAFF